The rows below give T cell receptor beta chains drawn from one sample of a study of CD8+ T cells in alopecia areata. Clones were sequenced by immunoSEQ multiplex PCR, and TCRdb holds only the in-frame ones, with some missing. Of approximately 180,000 clones listed, 60% are singletons. Sequencing was performed on CD4+ T cells sorted from blood, taken at week 24, from a patient treated with tofacitinib. Every receptor here comes from a human donor with alopecia areata. The CDR3 runs from the conserved cysteine through the conserved F or W.

J | V | CDR3
TRBJ2-5 | TRBV29-1 | CSVVSGGETQYF
TRBJ1-5 | TRBV27 | CASSPGTAPNQPQHF
TRBJ2-1 | TRBV2 | CASSVRQGQYNEQFF
TRBJ2-2 | TRBV7-3 | CASSPDTTGELFF
TRBJ2-5 | TRBV30 | CAWSATTGETQYF
TRBJ1-1 | TRBV19 | CASSTQGGGSTEAFF
TRBJ2-1 | TRBV2 | CASSASGDRKFF
TRBJ2-3 | TRBV5-1 | CASKPTISTDTQYF
TRBJ2-1 | TRBV7-2 | CASSPGLVNEQFF
TRBJ2-3 | TRBV29-1 | CSVAGLAGGLSSTDTQYF
TRBJ2-3 | TRBV15 | CATSRANRGDTQYF
TRBJ2-5 | TRBV30 | CAWRGQGWETQYF
TRBJ1-5 | TRBV30 | CAWSTGTGERQPQHF
TRBJ1-1 | TRBV20-1 | CSERGGREAFF
TRBJ2-1 | TRBV7-2 | CASTSSGPGAYNEQFF
TRBJ1-2 | TRBV5-1 | CASSSQGGVDYGYTF
TRBJ1-2 | TRBV29-1 | CSALNGRDRGQSSYGYTF